These T cell receptor beta chains were read from a single sample in a study of T cell repertoires in cytomegalovirus infection. TCRdb fed the reads into MiXCR, producing one record per CDR3 protein. This table holds about 440,000 distinct CDR3 sequences, roughly 30% found once. Material for sequencing was PBMCs. The origin of the receptors is a human donor in good health (CMV status not recorded). Some clones in this sample may be carry-over from other donors' samples. Both conserved end residues are part of each CDR3. A D gene is named only where the DNA matches it firmly. Where a row states a size, it is once, few, many or the class of an expanded clone; other rows omit it.

D gene	V gene	clone size	J gene	CDR3 DNA	CDR3 protein
TRBD1	TRBV12-3/TRBV12-4	.	TRBJ1-2	TGTGCCAGCAGTTTTTCTGGGACAGGGTCCCCTCTCTTCTATGGCTACACCTTC	CASSFSGTGSPLFYGYTF
TRBD1	TRBV6-5	few	TRBJ2-3	TGTGCCAGCAGGACGAGGGACAGGGTTACAGATACGCAGTATTTT	CASRTRDRVTDTQYF
TRBD1	TRBV19	.	TRBJ1-5	TGTGCCAGTAGTCATCGGACAGGGTTAATAGGTCAGCCCCAGCATTTT	CASSHRTGLIGQPQHF
.	TRBV2	.	TRBJ1-2	TGTGCCAGCAGAAGGAGGGAGGTTAACTATGGCTACACCTTC	CASRRREVNYGYTF
TRBD1	TRBV6-1	.	TRBJ2-2	TGTGCCCGCAGCGAGGGACAGGCCGCGAACACCGGGGAGCTGTTTTTT	CARSEGQAANTGELFF
TRBD1	TRBV10-3	.	TRBJ1-1	TGTGCCATCAGTCGGCGGGGGACAGAGGTAATGAACACTGAAGCTTTCTTT	CAISRRGTEVMNTEAFF
.	TRBV12-3/TRBV12-4	many	TRBJ1-1	TGTGCCAGCAGTTTTGCGGTGAACACTGAAGCTTTCTTT	CASSFAVNTEAFF
TRBD1	TRBV5-1	.	TRBJ2-7	TGCGCCAGCAGCTCTACAGGACAGGGTAACGAGCAGTACTTC	CASSSTGQGNEQYF
.	TRBV7-6	many	TRBJ1-1	TGTGCCAGCAGCTTAGCCCGAGGGGTTCGAACTGAAGCTTTCTTT	CASSLARGVRTEAFF
.	TRBV2	once	TRBJ1-2	TGTGCCAGCAGAAAGCTGACACCTGGCTACCCCTTC	CASRKLTPGYPF
TRBD2	TRBV4-3	.	TRBJ2-3	TGCGCCAGCAGCCAAGAAGCGGGGCTAACAGATACGCAGTATTTT	CASSQEAGLTDTQYF
TRBD2	TRBV5-4	few	TRBJ2-5	TGTGCCAGCAGCTCCCCACGGGGGGACCAAGAGACCCAGTACTTC	CASSSPRGDQETQYF
TRBD1	TRBV5-1	few	TRBJ1-6	TGCGCCAGCAGCTTGACGGGGACAGGGGGCAGCTCCTATAATTCACCCCTCCACTTT	CASSLTGTGGSSYNSPLHF
TRBD2	TRBV28	.	TRBJ2-1	TGTGCCAGCAGTTCGCCAGGACTAGCGGGGGGCTTCTCCTACAATGAGCAGTTCTTC	CASSSPGLAGGFSYNEQFF
TRBD2	TRBV7-4	.	TRBJ2-2	TGTGCCAGCAGCACCAGACTAGCGGGGGGCACCGGGGAGCTGTTTTTT	CASSTRLAGGTGELFF
.	TRBV7-2	few	TRBJ2-4	TGTGCCAGCAGCCCGTCGTGGGATGCAGGGGAAAGAAACATTCAGTACTTC	CASSPSWDAGERNIQYF
.	TRBV27	few	TRBJ2-1	TGTGCCAGCAGTCCTTCGACTCCGGGTGTGCAGTTCTTC	CASSPSTPGVQFF
.	TRBV6-6	.	TRBJ1-3	TGTGCCAGCAACGGACCCAAAACGGGGCTGGGAAACACCATATATTTT	CASNGPKTGLGNTIYF
.	TRBV7-2	many	TRBJ2-1	TGTGCCAGCAGCCCAGGCAGGGGGGGCTACAATGAGCAGTTCTTC	CASSPGRGGYNEQFF
.	TRBV24-1	.	TRBJ2-3	TGTGCCACCAGTGATTTTGGGGCCACAGATACGCAGTATTTT	CATSDFGATDTQYF
TRBD2	TRBV7-2	many	TRBJ2-3	TGTGCCAGCAGCTTAAGACTAGCGGGGGACATAAGCACAGATACGCAGTATTTT	CASSLRLAGDISTDTQYF
.	TRBV20-1	.	TRBJ2-1	TGCAGTGCTACCCCGACAGGCGGCTCCTACAATGAGCAGTTCTTC	CSATPTGGSYNEQFF
.	TRBV14	few	TRBJ2-3	TGTGCCAGCAGCCAAGACAGGTATACAGATACGCAGTATTTT	CASSQDRYTDTQYF
.	TRBV7-9	.	TRBJ1-2	TGTGCCAGCACCCCGAACGTCGGGGGGCGCGATTCTGGCTACACCTTC	CASTPNVGGRDSGYTF
TRBD1	TRBV7-2	many	TRBJ1-4	TGTGCCAGCAGCTTCAACAGGGGAAGCGGTGAAAAACTGTTTTTT	CASSFNRGSGEKLFF
TRBD2	TRBV7-9	.	TRBJ2-5	TGTGCCAGCAGCTTCACTAGCGGGGGGGAGGAGACCCAGTACTTC	CASSFTSGGEETQYF
.	TRBV25-1	few	TRBJ1-4	TGTGCCAGCAGTGATCCGGGGCCCGTGGGGGAAAAACTGTTTTTT	CASSDPGPVGEKLFF
.	TRBV14	few	TRBJ1-1	TGTGCCAGCAGCCGGTCGGACGGGAACACTGAAGCTTTCTTT	CASSRSDGNTEAFF
.	TRBV19	.	TRBJ2-2	TGTGCCAGTAGTATAGGGGGGGTATCGAACACCGGGGAGCTGTTTTTT	CASSIGGVSNTGELFF
.	TRBV7-8	many	TRBJ1-1	TGTGCCAGCAGCTTAAGTAGGCAGGCCGCTCGCGACACTGAAGCTTTCTTT	CASSLSRQAARDTEAFF
.	TRBV2	.	TRBJ2-3	TGTGCCAGCCGATCTAAGGGACGGGCGGGCACAGATACGCAGTATTTT	CASRSKGRAGTDTQYF
TRBD1	TRBV7-2	.	TRBJ1-5	TGTGCCAGCAGCTTGGCGGGTCTACCGGGACAGGGGGAAATGGGTCAGCCCCAGCATTTT	CASSLAGLPGQGEMGQPQHF
TRBD2	TRBV6-2/TRBV6-3	few	TRBJ2-1	TGTGCCAGCAGTTACGCGGGGGGCATCTACAATGAGCAGTTCTTC	CASSYAGGIYNEQFF
.	TRBV7-4	.	TRBJ2-7	TGTGCCAGCAGCTCCGGGAGAAAGTACGAGCAGTACTTC	CASSSGRKYEQYF
.	TRBV12-3/TRBV12-4	few	TRBJ2-5	TGTGCCAGCAGTCCAGGAGTTTCGTCCCAGTACTTC	CASSPGVSSQYF
.	TRBV6-1	few	TRBJ2-7	TGTGCCAGCAGTTCGGACATTCCCTCCTACGAGCAGTACTTC	CASSSDIPSYEQYF
TRBD1	TRBV6-2/TRBV6-3	few	TRBJ2-7	TGTGCCAGCACAGTATGGACAGGGAGCTCCTACGAGCAGTACTTC	CASTVWTGSSYEQYF
.	TRBV7-6	many	TRBJ2-3	TGTGCCAGCAACTCAGCGGGTGGGGTTCGGGATACGCAGTATTTT	CASNSAGGVRDTQYF
.	TRBV5-8	.	TRBJ2-3	TGTGCCAGCGAGAGCTATGGAACAGATACGCAGTATTTT	CASESYGTDTQYF
TRBD1	TRBV19	.	TRBJ2-7	TGTGCCAGTAGGTCAAGGGGGACAGGGCAAAACGAGCAGTACTTC	CASRSRGTGQNEQYF
TRBD1	TRBV7-3	many	TRBJ2-2	TGTGCCAGCAGCCGGGACAGTTCGAACACCGGGGAGCTGTTTTTT	CASSRDSSNTGELFF
.	TRBV5-1	once	TRBJ2-5	TGCGCCAGCAGCTTGGCCGGGACACCCCAAGAGACCCAGTACTTC	CASSLAGTPQETQYF
.	TRBV27	.	TRBJ1-6	TGTGCCAGCAGACAGAGCTATAATTCACCCCTCCACTTT	CASRQSYNSPLHF
.	TRBV7-8	many	TRBJ1-5	TGTGCCAGCAGCTTAGCTAGCAATCAGCCCCAGCATTTT	CASSLASNQPQHF
.	TRBV5-4	.	TRBJ2-7	TGTGCCAGCAGCCTTGGGGGATCCGCCTCCTACGAGCAGTACTTC	CASSLGGSASYEQYF
.	TRBV24-1	few	TRBJ2-7	TGTGCCACCAGTGATTCTGGCAGGGGGGCCTACGAGCAGTACTTC	CATSDSGRGAYEQYF
.	TRBV20-1	.	TRBJ1-2	TGCAGTGCCCGCGCCGCCTATGGCTACACCTTC	CSARAAYGYTF
.	TRBV7-2	many	TRBJ2-1	TGTGCCGCGGATGGGGCCCGCGGTGAGCAGTTCTTC	CAADGARGEQFF
.	TRBV6-6	few	TRBJ1-6	TGTGCCAGCAGTTACTCGAGGGAAAAGACTTCACCCCTCCACTTT	CASSYSREKTSPLHF
.	TRBV14	few	TRBJ2-7	TGTGCCAGCAGCCAAGATAGCTGGGGGTTCACCTCCACCTACGAGCAGTACTTC	CASSQDSWGFTSTYEQYF
.	TRBV7-3	.	TRBJ1-5	TGTGCCAGCACCCCTTGCCGACTGGACACGAATGGCTATAGCAATCAGCCCCAGCATTTT	CASTPCRLDTNGYSNQPQHF
TRBD2	TRBV2	.	TRBJ2-5	TGTGCCAGCAGTGATAGCGGGGGGGCCGGGGAGACCCAGTACTTC	CASSDSGGAGETQYF
.	TRBV19	.	TRBJ1-5	TGTGCCAGTAGTCCTTGGGACGGCCGGCCCCAGCATTTT	CASSPWDGRPQHF
.	TRBV6-5	.	TRBJ1-2	TGTGCCAGCAGTTACCAACAGGGTCACTATGGCTACACCTTC	CASSYQQGHYGYTF